These 5 T cell receptor beta chains were all obtained from the same sample, sequenced in a study of patients and donors after allogeneic stem cell transplantation. TCRdb fed the RT-PCR reads into MiXCR, producing one record per CDR3 protein. The sample lists some 960,000 distinct CDR3 sequences, more than 15% occurring once. Material: blood, either unsorted or a sorted T cell fraction (not recorded which). These receptors originate from a human donor who was either an allogeneic HSCT recipient or a stem cell or donor lymphocyte infusion donor (not recorded which). It is not recorded whose cells these are; they may come from a transplant donor.

This clonotype was seen only a few times. J is TRBJ1-2 and V is TRBV18; D is perhaps TRBD1 (5 bases). V lost 6 bases to trimming and J lost 0 bases, with 23 bases between them. This CDR3 region has 18 residues. CDR1 and CDR2 (germline): KGHSH, LQKENI. CDR3 sequence reads: CASSPLGVQSGTNYGYTF. CDR3 in DNA: TGTGCCAGCTCGCCCCTAGGGGTTCAATCCGGCACTAACTATGGCTACACCTTC.

This clonotype was seen repeatedly, ten times or more. The chain is built from TRBV5-1 and TRBJ1-1; 7 bases align to TRBD1. Germline V gene lookup returns CDR1 SGHRS and CDR2 YFSETQ. The J segment lost 1 base and the V segment lost 4 bases, leaving 4 bases of the junction unmatched. The CDR3 is 14 amino acids. CDR3 protein: CASSPGDRNTEAFF. The CDR3 DNA sequence: TGCGCCAGCAGCCCGGGGGACAGGAACACTGAAGCTTTCTTT.

This sequence joins TRBV27 and TRBJ2-7, with 9 bases that match TRBD1. V lost 0 bases and J lost 6; bases outside the gene matches: 3. The CDR3 is 14 amino acids. CDR1 is MNHEY, CDR2 SMNVEV, per germline (reference sequence). This CDR3 reads CASSLSDRGTEQYF. DNA for the CDR3: TGTGCCAGCAGTTTATCGGACAGGGGAACCGAGCAGTACTTC.

V and J are TRBV10-3 and TRBJ2-2; D is ambiguous. V dropped 1 base and J dropped 0 bases, with 9 bases sitting between them. From germline, CDR1 is ENHRY and CDR2 SYGVKD. The CDR3 loop spans 16 amino acids. The CDR3 DNA follows: TGTGCCATCAGTGAGTGGGCGGCTCCGAACACCGGGGAGCTGTTTTTT. It specifies CAISEWAAPNTGELFF.

This clonotype came up a few times. This chain links TRBV5-1 with TRBJ1-1; D gene uncertain. V shed 5 bases and J shed 8 bases, with 22 bases lying between them. CDR1 and CDR2 (germline): SGHRS, YFSETQ. The CDR3 covers 15 residues. Here the CDR3 reads CASRDLNNNRPEAFF. The CDR3 DNA reads TGCGCCAGCAGGGACCTTAACAATAATCGGCCCGAAGCTTTCTTT.